The 7 T cell receptor beta chains below were found in one sample sequenced in a study of blood T cell repertoires in COVID-19. The table came from immunoSEQ multiplex PCR; TCRdb's copy has only in-frame clones and leaves some out. The sample holds roughly 65,000 clones; around 80% are singletons and the top ten take less than 20%. Sequencing was done on a sample of peripheral blood. These receptors were taken from a man at least 80 years old with acute or convalescent COVID-19.

V is TRBV30 and J is TRBJ1-1, with a weak D call TRBD1 (5 bases). V was pared by 0 bases and J by 6 bases, with 23 bases between. Germline assignment: CDR1 GTSNPN and CDR2 SVGIG (reference sequence). This CDR3 is built from 17 residues. The CDR3 DNA reads as TGTGCCTGGAGTGTACTCCGGACCCGGGGGACGAGGGCTGAAGCTTTCTTT. Its protein product is CAWSVLRTRGTRAEAFF. Supplemented by reference TRBV30 and TRBJ1-1, the full variable domain reads SQTIHQWPATLVQPVGSPLSLECTVEGTSNPNLYWYRQAAGRGLQLLFYSVGIGQISSEVPQNLSASRPQDRQFILSSKKLLLSDSGFYLCAWSVLRTRGTRAEAFFGQGTRLTVV.

This clone has a handful of counts. This may arise from a read error, as a much more abundant clone is one base away. The sample contains more than one DNA sequence encoding this CDR3. V gene TRBV19 combines with J gene TRBJ2-2; D may be TRBD1 (7 bases). The CDR3 has 16 amino acids. From germline, CDR1 is LNHDA and CDR2 SQIVND (reference sequence). The V end was cut by 3 bases, the J end by 0 bases, with 11 bases between. CDR3 sequence reads: CASSIGGTANTGELFF. In DNA, the CDR3 is TGTGCCAGTAGTATTGGAGGGACAGCGAACACCGGGGAGCTGTTTTTT.

The V call is TRBV9, the J call TRBJ2-5, with TRBD2 identical over 9 bases. V dropped 0 bases and J dropped 2; count of bases not matched to a gene: 5. The CDR3 runs 16 residues. CDR1 and CDR2 (germline): SGDLS, YYNGEE. DNA of the CDR3: TGTGCCAGCAGCGTAGGCGTACTAGCGGGTCAAGAGACCCAGTACTTC. This codes for CASSVGVLAGQETQYF.

This rearrangement joins TRBV5-1 to TRBJ2-1, with 15 bases fitting TRBD2. Germline-derived CDR1 and CDR2 are SGHRS and YFSETQ. The CDR3 length is 15 residues. V trimming: 4 bases; J trimming: 6 bases; junction bases outside the gene matches: 2. The CDR3 DNA reads TGCGCCAGCAGCCCGGGACTAGCGGGAGGCAATGAGCAGTTCTTC. Amino acids: CASSPGLAGGNEQFF.

V usage is TRBV6-5 and J usage is TRBJ1-2, with 8 bases aligning to TRBD1. With V trimmed by 4 bases and J by 5 bases, 12 bases remained unmatched. CDR1 is MNHEY and CDR2 is SVGAGI in the germline V gene. The CDR3 has 16 residues. CDR3 protein: CASSSPSGGQGYGYTF. For the CDR3, the DNA is TGTGCCAGCAGTTCCCCTTCCGGCGGACAGGGTTATGGCTACACCTTC.

This rearrangement joins TRBV28 to TRBJ2-7, with a tentative D call TRBD1 (5 bases). Trimming removed 5 bases at V and 2 bases at J, with 13 bases between. This CDR3 has 14 amino acids. CDR1 is MDHEN, CDR2 SYDVKM, per germline. CDR3 amino acids: CASSLRGPTYEQYF. Here the CDR3 DNA reads TGTGCCAGCAGTCTTAGGGGCCCAACCTACGAGCAGTACTTC.

Notes on this clone: A read error may account for a junction end that differs from germline. The chain is built from TRBV7-7 and TRBJ2-2; TRBD2 matches at 7 bases. Germline V lookup: CDR1 SSHAT, CDR2 FNYEAQ (reference sequence). The length of the CDR3 is 16 residues. The CDR3 is CASSPLGGGNTGELFF. CDR3 nucleotide sequence: TGTGCTAGCAGCCCTCTGGGCGGGGGTAATACCGGGGAGCTGTTTTTT.